Shown below are 22 T cell receptor beta chains from a single sample sequenced in a study of tumor-infiltrating lymphocytes in primary liver carcinoma. Co-extraction of RNA and DNA was performed on about 20-33 mg of unsorted bulk tissue. The investigators made TCR beta cDNA from about 500 ng total RNA, using a constant-region primer. Libraries for TCR beta were built through three nested multiplex PCR rounds, which together made up a slightly modified ARM-PCR procedure. TRBV1-TRBV30 forward and Cbeta reverse primers drove the first two roughly 10-cycle rounds. TCRdb fed the multiplex PCR reads into MiXCR, producing one record per CDR3 protein. This sample has about 84,000 distinct CDR3 sequences, with approximately 70% found just once. The sample was liver tumor tissue from sampling region 1. Regarding subset: tumor region T1, superior pole. The origin of the receptors is a middle-aged man with primary liver carcinoma and hepatitis B virus infection.

With respect to this clonotype: Compared with germline, one end of the junction differs, possibly owing to a read error. The chain combines TRBV4-2 with TRBJ2-2; D gene ambiguous. CDR1 is LGHNA and CDR2 is YNFKEQ in the germline V gene. CDR3 size: 16 residues. DNA of the CDR3: TGTGCCGGCAGCCAAGCGCCGTACACCGGCACCCGGGAGCTGTTTTTT. Protein sequence: CAGSQAPYTGTRELFF.

Comment on this clonotype: At one of its ends the junction is not consistent with the germline gene, which may arise from a read error. The chain combines TRBV7-3 with TRBJ2-7; a weak D match, TRBD1 (6 bases). The CDR3 covers 14 residues. Germline V gene sequence: CDR1 SGHTA, CDR2 FQGTGA. CDR3 loop: CAGSLGGDKGEQYF. The CDR3 region has the DNA TGTGCCGGCAGCCTCGGTGGGGACAAGGGAGAGCAGTACTTC.

A word on this clonotype: Its ends do not fully match the called genes, so a read error is possible. The gene calls are TRBV11-2 and TRBJ2-3; perhaps TRBD1 as D (6 bases). The CDR3 spans 16 residues. CDR1 is SGHAT, CDR2 FQNNGV, per germline. The CDR3 region is CASSLDIGGLTDTQYF. CDR3 nucleotides: TGTGCCAGCAGCTTAGATATTGGGGGCCTCACAGATACGCAATATTTT.

Notes on this clonotype: One end of the junction does not line up with germline, which may come from a read error. J is TRBJ2-7 and V is TRBV10-3; 7 nucleotides line up with TRBD1. Germline CDR1 and CDR2: ENHRY and SYGVKD. The CDR3 runs 14 residues. The DNA for the CDR3 is TGCGCCATCAATGAGACCCGACAGGGTGACGAGCAGTACTTC. Residues: CAINETRQGDEQYF.

Ten or more counts support this clonotype. The rearrangement links TRBV5-5 to TRBJ2-1; TRBD2 aligns across 14 bases. The CDR3 is 17 residues long. From germline, CDR1 is SGHKS and CDR2 YYEKEE (reference sequence). V shed 4 bases and J 8 bases; nucleotides not matched to a gene: 11. CDR3 amino acids: CASSPGLAGALSDEQFF. The CDR3 DNA follows: TGTGCCAGCAGCCCGGGACTAGCGGGAGCCCTGAGCGATGAGCAGTTCTTC.

V usage is TRBV20-1 and J usage is TRBJ2-1; no firm D call. Germline V gene lookup returns CDR1 DFQATT and CDR2 SNEGSKA (reference sequence). The V gene lost 6 bases and the J gene lost 4 bases, with 10 bases spanning the gap. The CDR3 consists of 12 residues. The CDR3 region is CSAQRVYNEQFF. Here the CDR3 DNA reads TGCAGTGCCCAGCGCGTGTACAATGAGCAGTTCTTC.

On this clonotype itself: Since a much larger clone is just one base distant, this may be a read error. The V gene is TRBV7-9, the J gene TRBJ2-7, with 13 bases aligning to TRBD2. The germline V gene has CDR1 SEHNR and CDR2 FQNEAQ (reference sequence). V was pared by 6 bases and J by 3 bases, with 11 bases of the junction left unmatched. This CDR3 is built from 17 residues. CDR3 sequence reads: CASSSDPGTSGNYEQYF. CDR3 bases: TGTGCCAGCAGTTCTGATCCCGGGACTAGCGGGAACTACGAGCAGTACTTC.

V usage is TRBV2 and J usage is TRBJ2-3; 14 bases are a match to TRBD2. This CDR3 contains 14 residues. Germline assignment: CDR1 SNHLY and CDR2 FYNNEI. V shed 9 bases and J 8 bases; nucleotides not matched to a gene: 7. As DNA, the CDR3 is TGTGCCAGTACTCCGACTAGCGGGGGGGGTACGCAGTATTTT. Translating it yields CASTPTSGGGTQYF.

This clonotype was counted a single time. The CDR3 end shows no conserved phenylalanine or tryptophan, and so a read error is likely. The chain has TRBV4-1 and TRBJ2-7; D may correspond to TRBD1 or TRBD2 (5 bases each). The CDR3 is 16 amino acids. Germline V gene lookup returns CDR1 MGHRA and CDR2 YSYEKL. The CDR3 nucleotides read TGCACCAGCAGCGCAACATGGGGACCGGCAGCCTACGAGCAGTACATC. Its protein is CTSSATWGPAAYEQYI.

Regarding this clonotype: One end of the junction is discordant with germline, which a read error may explain. The CDR3 spells CACSSGGNVGGQFF. For the CDR3, the DNA is TGTGCCTGCAGCTCTGGCGGGAACGTAGGGGGGCAGTTCTTC. J is TRBJ2-1 and V is TRBV11-1; D may match TRBD1 or TRBD2 (6 bases each). Germline V gives CDR1 SGHAT, CDR2 FQDESV (reference sequence). There are 14 residues in the CDR3.

As to this clonotype: Germline is not matched at one junction end, which may reflect a read error. V is TRBV6-6 and J is TRBJ2-3; TRBD2 matches at 7 bases. The CDR3 runs to 13 residues. Per the germline V gene, CDR1 is MNHNY and CDR2 is SVGAGI (reference sequence). CDR3 loop: CASGTTGTDTRYF. The CDR3, as DNA: TGTGCCAGCGGGACTACAGGCACAGATACGCGGTATTTC.

This clonotype was seen just once. Germline and junction disagree at one end, which may indicate a read error. This sequence joins TRBV14 and TRBJ2-1; D uncertain. This CDR3 spans 15 amino acids. The germline CDR1 and CDR2 sequences are SGHDN and FVKESK. The CDR3 sequence is CVSSQGLRSCNEQFF. The CDR3, as DNA: TGTGTCAGCAGCCAAGGTCTTAGGTCCTGCAATGAGCAGTTCTTC. Together with reference TRBV14 and TRBJ2-1, the CDR3 gives the full variable domain: EAGVTQFPSHSVIEKGQTVTLRCDPISGHDNLYWYRRVMGKEIKFLLHFVKESKQDESGMPNNRFLAERTGGTYSTLKVQPAELEDSGVYFCVSSQGLRSCNEQFFGPGTRLTVL.

The chain combines TRBV4-1 with TRBJ2-7, with D uncertain. The CDR3 has 16 amino acids. The germline V gene encodes CDR1 MGHRA and CDR2 YSYEKL. Trimming pared 4 bases from V and 9 bases from J, leaving 25 bases between. The CDR3 nucleotides read TGCGCCAGCAGCCTTCTACCCGGCGATCTTGGCCTCGGGCAGTACTTC. Its translation is CASSLLPGDLGLGQYF.

In the case of this clonotype: The junction differs from germline at one of its ends, possibly a read error. The chain links TRBV2 to TRBJ1-6; D gene uncertain. Germline CDR1 SNHLY, CDR2 FYNNEI. The CDR3 totals 13 residues. CDR3 coding DNA: TGCGCCAGCGAGGAAACCCCCAATTCACCTCACCACTTT. This translates into CASEETPNSPHHF.

As for this clonotype: One junction end disagrees with the germline gene, perhaps due to a read error. This sequence joins TRBV11-2 and TRBJ2-7; 9 bases match TRBD1. The germline V gene has CDR1 SGHAT and CDR2 FQNNGV. The CDR3 is 17 residues long. CDR3 amino acids: CACNIDPPGQGSYEQYF. DNA of the CDR3: TGCGCCTGCAACATCGACCCGCCGGGACAGGGAAGCTACGAGCAGTACTTC.

This chain connects TRBV29-1 to TRBJ2-5, with 15 bases that match TRBD2. Looked up from germline, CDR1 is SQVTM and CDR2 is ANQGSEA. The CDR3 has 15 residues. Trimming at V came to 7 bases and at J to 5 bases, leaving 8 bases not matched to a gene. The CDR3 loop reads CSAGLAGGQSETQYF. Written as DNA, the CDR3 is TGCAGCGCGGGACTAGCGGGAGGACAGAGTGAGACCCAGTACTTC.

Worth noting for this clonotype: This likely comes from a read error, as the CDR3 has no conserved phenylalanine or tryptophan at its end. This rearrangement joins TRBV14 to TRBJ2-3; 8 bases line up with TRBD2. Germline-derived CDR1 and CDR2 are SGHDN and FVKESK. V shed 2 bases and J 5 bases; nucleotides not matched to a gene: 9. This CDR3 has 16 residues. The CDR3 loop is CASSQTSGLVGDTQYS. The CDR3, as DNA: TGTGCCAGCAGCCAAACGTCGGGACTAGTAGGAGATACGCAGTATTCT.

Worth noting for this clonotype: At one of its ends the junction is not consistent with the germline gene, which may arise from a read error. The chain couples TRBV11-2 to TRBJ2-7, with D maybe TRBD2 (7 bases). The length of the CDR3 is 15 residues. CDR1 and CDR2 (germline): SGHAT, FQNNGV. CDR3: CTSSSTGGRRYEQYF. DNA for the CDR3: TGTACCAGCAGCTCTACGGGGGGCCGGAGGTACGAGCAATACTTC.

A word on this clonotype: A much larger clone sits a single nucleotide away, making a read error possible. This rearrangement joins TRBV30 to TRBJ1-4; a weak D match, TRBD1 (6 bases). CDR1 GTSNPN and CDR2 SVGIG come from the germline V gene (reference sequence). Trimming removed 5 bases from V and 6 bases from J, with 10 bases in between. The CDR3 loop spans 12 amino acids. The chain's CDR3 is CAWAGHDEKLFF. Here the CDR3 DNA reads TGTGCCTGGGCGGGACACGATGAAAAACTGTTTTTT.

This clonotype was observed a few times. The conserved final phenylalanine or tryptophan is absent from the CDR3, which likely points to a read error. It is unclear where the CDR3 begins or ends on the DNA, so no DNA is shown, and the CDR3 is as TCRdb lists it. J is TRBJ2-7 and V is TRBV7-9; the table's D call, TRBD2, was not checked against the DNA. Germline V gives CDR1 SEHNR, CDR2 FQNEAQ (reference sequence). The CDR3 has 15 amino acids, counting both end residues. The CDR3 is CASSRAAGGTYEHYS.

This clonotype was observed a few times. The genes are TRBV30 and TRBJ1-3; 9 nucleotides match TRBD1. V lost 8 bases and J lost 0; bases outside the gene matches: 8. Germline CDR1 GTSNPN, CDR2 SVGIG (reference sequence). This CDR3 contains 15 residues. In DNA form, the CDR3 reads TGTGCCGCCGGACAGGGGCTTTCCTCTGGAAACACCATATATTTT. Its translation: CAAGQGLSSGNTIYF. Based on the CDR3 plus reference TRBV30 and TRBJ1-3, the full variable domain is SQTIHQWPATLVQPVGSPLSLECTVEGTSNPNLYWYRQAAGRGLQLLFYSVGIGQISSEVPQNLSASRPQDRQFILSSKKLLLSDSGFYLCAAGQGLSSGNTIYFGEGSWLTVV.

As regards this clonotype: At one end the junction does not follow the germline gene, possibly because of a read error. The chain employs TRBV11-2 and TRBJ2-7, with D uncertain. Germline CDR1 is SGHAT and CDR2 is FQNNGV. The CDR3 is 14 residues long. CDR3: CASSLLPTSYEQYF. CDR3 in DNA: TGTGCCAGCAGCTTACTACCTACTTCCTACGAGCAGTACTTT.